The rows below give T cell receptor beta chains drawn from one sample of a study of cytomegalovirus exposure and HLA in healthy donors. Some clones are missing from TCRdb's copy, which holds only in-frame ones; the method was immunoSEQ multiplex PCR. The sample lists tens of thousands of clones; roughly 93% were seen once. Sequenced: PBMCs. The source of these receptors is a woman younger than 45 in good health and CMV-seronegative. The CDR3 runs from the conserved cysteine through the conserved F or W. The D gene is left open where the match is weak.

v_call	j_call	cdr3_length	d_call	cdr3_aa
TRBV29-1	TRBJ1-2	14	TRBD1	CSVSFGLQGAGYTF
TRBV18	TRBJ1-1	13	NA	CASLGTPNTEAFF
TRBV7-8	TRBJ1-1	14	NA	CASSRGQMNTEAFF
TRBV9	TRBJ2-1	16	TRBD1	CASSVTGASSYNEQFF
TRBV25-1	TRBJ2-7	12	NA	CASSGDSYEQYF
TRBV7-6	TRBJ2-2	16	NA	CASSSWGGPNTGELFF
TRBV2	TRBJ2-5	15	TRBD2	CASSVASGGQETQYF
TRBV2	TRBJ1-1	14	TRBD1	CASSYRGLNTEAFF
TRBV6-5	TRBJ1-1	15	NA	CASSGRATRNTEAFF
TRBV5-1	TRBJ2-2	17	TRBD1	CASSLDGQGRATGELFF
TRBV2	TRBJ1-6	14	NA	CASSGGGQGSPLHF
TRBV18	TRBJ1-2	14	TRBD1	CASSPPTGDYGYTF
TRBV5-6	TRBJ1-2	14	NA	CASSFPHETGGYTF
TRBV5-8	TRBJ1-1	15	NA	CASSLGRGWYTEAFF
TRBV27	TRBJ2-5	13	NA	CASSLNRRETQYF
TRBV19	TRBJ1-5	20	TRBD1	CASSLARRRGGTGYNQPQHF
TRBV19	TRBJ1-4	15	TRBD1	CASSFGTGHGEKLFF
TRBV7-9	TRBJ1-2	13	TRBD1	CASKPPQGMGYTF
TRBV7-7	TRBJ1-6	13	TRBD1	CASSRTDRSPLHF
TRBV28	TRBJ2-3	16	TRBD2	CASSLGRVGGADTQYF
TRBV6-6	TRBJ2-3	14	NA	CASSFLAGTDTQYF
TRBV15	TRBJ1-1	13	NA	CATSRASVGGAFF
TRBV25-1	TRBJ2-3	14	TRBD1	CASSHRGTADTQYF
TRBV9	TRBJ2-1	15	NA	CASSGGLYSGNEQFF
TRBV5-1	TRBJ2-7	15	TRBD2	CASSSIAGTNYEQYF
TRBV30	TRBJ2-3	14	NA	CAWSVLEGTDTQYF
TRBV27	TRBJ1-5	14	TRBD1	CASSLKGTGQPQHF
TRBV5-1	TRBJ2-7	14	TRBD1	CASSVGQGGYEQYF
TRBV9	TRBJ2-1	16	NA	CASSETGTNSYNEQFF
TRBV18	TRBJ1-1	15	NA	CASSPPWGRDTEAFF
TRBV6-1	TRBJ1-2	11	NA	CASGYQGSGTF
TRBV6-5	TRBJ1-1	15	TRBD1	CASRGDRGQRTEAFF
TRBV5-1	TRBJ2-3	16	NA	CASSLQTGGPTDTQYF
TRBV9	TRBJ2-2	19	TRBD2	CASSDRTSGGARVAGELFF
TRBV7-6	TRBJ1-2	14	TRBD1	CASSRQGAEYGYTF
TRBV7-3	TRBJ1-6	13	NA	CASSFRGNSPLHF
TRBV7-9	TRBJ1-3	16	NA	CASSLQGLAFGNTIYF
TRBV28	TRBJ2-7	18	TRBD2	CASSYSGGDNPSSYEQYF
TRBV30	TRBJ1-1	11	NA	CAWSRGAEAFF
TRBV21-1	TRBJ2-5	15	NA	CASSISGTGKETQYF
TRBV28	TRBJ1-5	15	TRBD1	CASRKGGTSNQPQHF
TRBV30	TRBJ1-6	13	TRBD1	CAWSPTGISPLHF
TRBV7-2	TRBJ2-2	15	NA	CASSRWTENTGELFF
TRBV5-4	TRBJ2-7	17	TRBD1	CASSPSRRQGSSYEQYF
TRBV6-1	TRBJ2-7	14	NA	CASSEQGWVSEQYF